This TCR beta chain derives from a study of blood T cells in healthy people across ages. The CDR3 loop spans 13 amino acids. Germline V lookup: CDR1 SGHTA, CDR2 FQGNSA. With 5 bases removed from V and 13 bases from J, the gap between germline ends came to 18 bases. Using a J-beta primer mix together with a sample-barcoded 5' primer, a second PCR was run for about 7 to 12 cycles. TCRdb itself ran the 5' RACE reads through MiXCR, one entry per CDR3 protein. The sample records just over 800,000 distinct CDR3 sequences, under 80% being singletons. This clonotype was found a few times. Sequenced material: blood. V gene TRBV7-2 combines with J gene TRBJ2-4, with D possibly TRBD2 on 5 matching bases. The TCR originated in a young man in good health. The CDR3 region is CASSLGQRRKQYF. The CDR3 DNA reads TGTGCCAGCAGCCTGGGTCAAAGGAGGAAGCAGTACTTC.